This T cell receptor beta chain is from a study of cytomegalovirus exposure and HLA in healthy donors (dated by TCRdb to about 2017). Regarding the study in general: According to an earlier analysis of 587 of the donors, 200 million or so T cells yielded roughly 110 million unique TCR beta sequences and approximately 300 Gb of sequence data. Every repertoire in the discovery cohort had been generated on one and the same sequencing platform. Using immunosequencing, the study profiled T cell repertoires from about 610 subjects and related those repertoires to cytomegalovirus serostatus. To decide whether each TCR beta V gene segment behaved as functional or pseudogenic, an earlier analysis of some 580 of the donors relied on high-throughput TCR beta sequencing. To study patterns of TCR occurrence, a later analysis re-analyzed previously published TCR beta repertoires from several hundred donors and added high-resolution HLA genotyping. Donor age, sex, ethnicity and CMV serostatus were compiled alongside the repertoire data. A later genetic analysis took genome-wide SNP genotypes for about 60% of the roughly 670 donors and used that subset as a discovery cohort. A separate validation cohort of some 130 different subjects was used in addition to the roughly 700-subject first cohort. The later analysis used no new phenotypic data to find candidate immune exposures, relying instead on TCR beta sequences and their occurrence across donors. An early release covering 500 to 750 HLA-typed donors comprised roughly 300 gigabases of sequencing data and tens of millions of unique TCR sequences. The number of donors typed differed by locus, with roughly 629-640 for A, B, C, DRB1 and DQB1, around 500 for DQA1, 600 to 610 for DPA1, and around 460 for DPB1. Roughly 5 DR-DQ haplotypes were handled as single units for association and clustering because linkage in the cohort was strong. The genetic ancestry cluster associated with self-reported Caucasian donors included 81% of the approximately 410 genotyped donors. Among roughly 400 genotyped donors of the cohort, an average of approximately 200,000 unique TCR beta nucleotide sequences was sequenced per donor, of which approximately 19% were non-productive. The study aimed to test whether signatures of past pathogen exposure could be identified by cataloging public T cell receptors. To predict cytomegalovirus infection status, the study combined high-throughput TCR immunosequencing, statistical association of individual TCRs with disease status, and machine learning. Both class I and class II loci were covered by HLA typing, at four-digit resolution. The paper as a whole reports these results and caveats: A later analysis found that TCR association rates varied across HLA loci, with DRB1 alleles showing the most associated TCRs and HLA-C alleles the fewest. Some IMGT-functional V segments, including TRBV6-2 and TRBV6-3, could not be told apart with the 87-base-pair reads, so those segments were excluded. For the cohort, immune exposure information was limited to CMV serostatus. In vitro tests confirmed that a few of the cytomegalovirus-associated TCR beta chains recognize cytomegalovirus antigens. Because some donors lacked HLA typing at each locus, the association tests relied only on the typed subset. Sequencing depth was assumed to be roughly uniform across donors in the presence/absence analyses, though that assumption may not hold. Specific HLA alleles were associated with roughly 16,000 TCR beta sequences at a false discovery rate of 0.05 in a later analysis. Broadly in line with IMGT annotations, most TCR beta V segments showed up in productive rearrangements about 90% or about 30% of the time in an earlier analysis of about 500 of the donors. In a later genetic analysis, a missense DCLRE1C variant was associated with V-gene and J-gene trimming of TCR beta chains, and the association was replicated in an independent cohort. In a later analysis, HLA-associated TCR beta chains were found to be more clonally expanded and to have lower generation probabilities than equally common non-associated chains. A further reported finding was that TCR beta sequences accurately predicted the HLA-A and HLA-B alleles for most subjects in the first cohort. The sequencing pipeline was judged likely to have produced a cluster of highly shared sequence variants as a technical artifact. A total of roughly 160 TCR beta chains were listed by the study as associated with cytomegalovirus. In this cohort, only TCR beta chains were sequenced, and detectable features were limited by the absence of alpha or paired-chain data. Cytomegalovirus status was reported to be diagnosed by the classifier with high specificity and sensitivity in both the original and validation cohorts. While some public TCRs were present in many individuals, most TCR sequences turned up only very rarely across donors. Correlated functional status among segregating V segments might be attributable to linkage disequilibrium, but an unknown experimental factor could not be ruled out. In a later genetic analysis, fewer N-insertions in productive TCRs were reported among donors in an Asian-associated ancestry cluster than the roughly 670-donor mean. When HLA alleles, especially DR and DQ, strongly co-occurred, TCR associations were difficult to assign to individual alleles. According to the authors, the approach could potentially be generalized to other disease states and immunological phenotypes. Because counts were too low, roughly 17 rarely observed V segments, including chromosome 9 orphons, were left out of the earlier analysis of roughly 600 of the donors. According to a later analysis, parvovirus B19, influenza, CMV and Epstein-Barr virus appeared linked to several top co-occurrence clusters. According to a later analysis, most CMV-associated TCR beta chains appeared to be HLA-restricted, and the HLA associations seemed to be driven largely by CMV exposure.

The cohort comprised around 690 healthy bone marrow donors. At the time of sampling, every cohort member was nominally healthy, though immune exposures that went unrecorded were likely present. Of the 700 or so cohort members, around 290 had a positive CMV serostatus and about 350 had a negative one, while no CMV serostatus was recorded for the donor. Every donor gave a peripheral blood sample, and the peripheral blood mononuclear cells from that sample were used for TCR beta sequencing. The Qiagen DNeasy Blood Extraction Kit was used to extract genomic DNA from the blood cell samples. A word on this clone: Its antigen is not yet known. No much larger clone is present one base from it, and per-base qualities are unavailable.

Library prep was done by the immunoSEQ multiplex PCR assay. For the multiplex PCR, a mixture combining 60 forward primers for TCR Vbeta segments and 13 reverse primers for TCR Jbeta segments was used. The CDR3 region of rearranged TCR beta genes was amplified from genomic DNA by a multiplex PCR assay. On the Illumina HiSeq System, the amplified TCR beta libraries were sequenced as 87-base-pair reads. For the original study's pipeline: Across the roughly 700 repertoires, a later analysis counted tens of millions of unique TCR beta chains, roughly 11 million of which were shared by at least two donors. A nearest-neighbor algorithm error-corrected the raw reads and collapsed the reads into unique sequences, merging closely related sequences to remove PCR and sequencing errors. To assign V, D and J gene segments, CDR3 sequences were aligned to IMGT reference sequences. For a sequence to be retained, a match of at least six nucleotides to both a V gene segment and a J gene segment was required. A rearrangement counted as productive if the CDR3 had no stop codons and remained in frame with V and J, and every other rearrangement counted as non-productive. Following IMGT convention, CDR3 was defined as the stretch from the second conserved V-encoded cysteine up to the conserved J-encoded phenylalanine. The earlier analysis of about 570 of the donors excluded any sequence lacking an unambiguous match to a single V gene segment. In an earlier analysis of 587 of the donors, V segments were called functional above 56.7% productive rearrangements and were called segregating when the between-donor standard deviation exceeded 5%. A statistical classification framework was built to diagnose cytomegalovirus status from the catalog of TCR beta chain sequences. A later analysis assigned V and J genes by comparing TCR nucleotide sequences with IMGT/GENE-DB human TR gene sequences. A later analysis assigned CDR3 sequences and most-parsimonious VDJ recombination scenarios with the TCRdist pipeline. In a later analysis, each TCR beta chain was defined by its CDR3 amino acid sequence together with its V-gene family, and reads lacking a unique V-gene family were excluded. In a later analysis, a few hundred highly shared, low-generation-probability nucleotide sequences were removed to address suspected cross-contamination and a sequencing artifact. In a later analysis, a clonal expansion index for each public chain was calculated from normalized within-repertoire ranks of inferred template counts. Generation probabilities in a later analysis came from a VDJ recombination model fitted to out-of-frame rearrangements, and those results were checked against IGoR. A later analysis scored TCR-TCR, TCR-HLA and TCR-CMV co-occurrence with hypergeometric tests, applying a repertoire-size bias correction to TCR pairs. To estimate false discovery rates, a later analysis permuted the HLA or CMV assignments 20 times. In a later analysis, co-occurring TCRs were grouped with DBSCAN, and TCRdist sequence similarity was added when clustering was performed within HLA-allele-positive subsets. Co-occurrence clustering excluded repertoires with fewer than 30,000 or more than 120,000 public chains, plus five with anomalous nucleotide sharing. TCRdb took over this immuneACCESS table, retaining in-frame rearrangements with V and J assigned. Such tables are incomplete; in checked studies, under half of the missing clones stem from an unresolved V gene, and the remainder is unexplained. The V and J calls and clone size were taken over from that table, and D and trimming were inferred from the DNA. Present in this sample are 210,000 or so clones, 85% to 90% of which were seen just once. The ten largest clones represent 1% to 1.5% of the sample.

The CDR3 measures 12 amino acids from cysteine to phenylalanine. Only the CDR3 DNA stays, 36 bases, in frame from base 1. Between the V and J ends, shortened by 1 base and 7 bases respectively, the junction contains 7 bases. Looking up the germline V gene yields CDR1 SGHDN and CDR2 FVKESK. The sequence is built from TRBV14 and TRBJ1-2, with the identity of the D gene unclear. The TCR sequence derives from a human donor in good health. What was sequenced was PBMCs. CDR3 loop: CASSQAQAGYTF. The DNA sequence is TGTGCCAGCAGCCAAGCGCAGGCTGGCTACACCTTC.